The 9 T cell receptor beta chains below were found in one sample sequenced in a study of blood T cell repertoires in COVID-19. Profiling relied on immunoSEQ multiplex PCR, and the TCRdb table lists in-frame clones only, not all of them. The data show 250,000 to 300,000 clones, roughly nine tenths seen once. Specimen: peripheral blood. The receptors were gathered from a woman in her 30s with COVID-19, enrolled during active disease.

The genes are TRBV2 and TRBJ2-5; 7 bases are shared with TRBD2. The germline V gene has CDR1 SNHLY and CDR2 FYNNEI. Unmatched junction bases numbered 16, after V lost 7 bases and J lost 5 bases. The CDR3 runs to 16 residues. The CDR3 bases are TGTGCCAGCAAGAGTTTGGTCGGGGGGACGTGGGAGACCCAGTACTTC. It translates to CASKSLVGGTWETQYF.

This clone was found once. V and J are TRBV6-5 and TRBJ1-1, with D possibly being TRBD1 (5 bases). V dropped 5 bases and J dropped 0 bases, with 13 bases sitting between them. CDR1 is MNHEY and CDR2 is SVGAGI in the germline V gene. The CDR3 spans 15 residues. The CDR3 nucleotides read TGTGCCAGCAGTCCGGTGGGGGGGATGAACACTGAAGCTTTCTTT. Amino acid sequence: CASSPVGGMNTEAFF.

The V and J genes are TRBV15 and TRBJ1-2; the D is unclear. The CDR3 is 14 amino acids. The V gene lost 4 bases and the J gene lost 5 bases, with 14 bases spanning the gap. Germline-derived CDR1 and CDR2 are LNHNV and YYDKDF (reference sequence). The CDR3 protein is CATSTSGKVYGYTF. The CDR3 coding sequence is TGTGCCACCAGCACCTCGGGGAAAGTATATGGCTACACCTTC.

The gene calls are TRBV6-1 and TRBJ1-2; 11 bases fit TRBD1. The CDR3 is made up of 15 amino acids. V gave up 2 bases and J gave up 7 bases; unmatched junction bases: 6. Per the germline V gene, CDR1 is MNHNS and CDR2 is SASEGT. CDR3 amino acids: CASSEWTGGPAGYTF. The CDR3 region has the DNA TGTGCCAGCAGTGAATGGACAGGGGGCCCTGCTGGCTACACCTTC.

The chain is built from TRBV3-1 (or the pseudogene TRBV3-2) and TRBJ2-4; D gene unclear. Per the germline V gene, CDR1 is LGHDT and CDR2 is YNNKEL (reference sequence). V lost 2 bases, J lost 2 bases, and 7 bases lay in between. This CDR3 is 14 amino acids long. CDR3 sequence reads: CASSQRSTKNIQYF. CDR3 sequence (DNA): TGTGCCAGCAGCCAACGTAGTACCAAAAACATTCAGTACTTC.

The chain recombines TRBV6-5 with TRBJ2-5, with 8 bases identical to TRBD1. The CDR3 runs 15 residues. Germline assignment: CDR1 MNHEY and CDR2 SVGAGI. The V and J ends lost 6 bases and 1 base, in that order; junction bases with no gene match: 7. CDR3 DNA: TGTGCCAGCAGGGACAGGGCGAGGGTCCAAGAGACCCAGTACTTC. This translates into CASRDRARVQETQYF.

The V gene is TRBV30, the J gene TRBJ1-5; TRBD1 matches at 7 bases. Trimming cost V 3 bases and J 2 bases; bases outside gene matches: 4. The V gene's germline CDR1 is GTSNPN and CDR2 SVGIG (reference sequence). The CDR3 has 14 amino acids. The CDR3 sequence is CAWRQGSGNQPQHF. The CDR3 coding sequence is TGTGCCTGGAGACAGGGGTCGGGCAATCAGCCCCAGCATTTT.

CDR3 protein: CASSRDSYNQPQHF. The CDR3 DNA sequence: TGTGCCAGCAGCCGGGACAGTTACAATCAGCCCCAGCATTTT. The chain has TRBV7-2 and TRBJ1-5; TRBD1 agrees at 7 bases. The CDR3 covers 14 residues. Germline V CDR1 and CDR2: SGHTA, FQGNSA. Trimming removed 5 bases from V and 3 bases from J; junction bases left unmatched: 4. Together with reference TRBV7-2 and TRBJ1-5, the CDR3 gives the full variable domain: GAGVSQSPSNKVTEKGKDVELRCDPISGHTALYWYRQSLGQGLEFLIYFQGNSAPDKSGLPSDRFSAERTGGSVSTLTIQRTQQEDSAVYLCASSRDSYNQPQHFGDGTRLSIL.

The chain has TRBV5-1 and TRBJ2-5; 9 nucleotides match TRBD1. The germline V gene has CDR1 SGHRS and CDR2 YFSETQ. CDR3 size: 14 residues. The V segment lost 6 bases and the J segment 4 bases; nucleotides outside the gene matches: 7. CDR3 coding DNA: TGCGCCAGCATCCCGGGACAGGGTGGAGAGACCCAGTACTTC. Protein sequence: CASIPGQGGETQYF.